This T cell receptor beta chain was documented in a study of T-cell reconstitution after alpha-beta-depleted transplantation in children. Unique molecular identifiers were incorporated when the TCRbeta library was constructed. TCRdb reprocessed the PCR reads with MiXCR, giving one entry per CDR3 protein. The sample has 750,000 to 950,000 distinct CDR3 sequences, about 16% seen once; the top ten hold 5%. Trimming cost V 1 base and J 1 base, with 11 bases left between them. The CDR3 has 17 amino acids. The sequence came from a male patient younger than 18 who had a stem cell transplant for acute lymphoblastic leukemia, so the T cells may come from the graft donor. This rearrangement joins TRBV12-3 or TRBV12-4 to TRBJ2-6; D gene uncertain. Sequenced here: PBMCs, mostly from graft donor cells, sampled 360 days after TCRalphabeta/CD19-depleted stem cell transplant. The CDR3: CASSLGYMRSGANVLTF. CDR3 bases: TGTGCCAGCAGTTTAGGGTACATGCGATCTGGGGCCAACGTCCTGACTTTC.